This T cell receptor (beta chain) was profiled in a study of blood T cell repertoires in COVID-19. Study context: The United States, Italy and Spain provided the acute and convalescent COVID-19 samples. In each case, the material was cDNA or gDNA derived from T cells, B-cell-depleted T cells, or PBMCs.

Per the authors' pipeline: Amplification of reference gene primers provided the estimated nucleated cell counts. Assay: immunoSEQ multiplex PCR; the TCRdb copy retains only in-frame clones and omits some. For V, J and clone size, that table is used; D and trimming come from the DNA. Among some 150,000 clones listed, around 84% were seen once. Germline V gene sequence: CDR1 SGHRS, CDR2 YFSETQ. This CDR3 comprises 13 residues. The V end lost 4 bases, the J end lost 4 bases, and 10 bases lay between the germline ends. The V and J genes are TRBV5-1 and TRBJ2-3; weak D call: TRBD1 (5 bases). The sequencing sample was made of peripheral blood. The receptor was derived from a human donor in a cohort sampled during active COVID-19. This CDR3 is CASSPAGSDTQYF. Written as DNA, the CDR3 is TGCGCCAGCAGCCCGGCAGGGTCAGATACGCAGTATTTT.